This record covers a single TCR beta chain. Per the authors' pipeline: Nucleated cell number was recorded as an estimate derived from reference gene primer amplification. The assay was immunoSEQ multiplex PCR, and TCRdb's table has in-frame clones only and misses some. For V, J and clone size, that table is used; D and trimming come from the DNA. The data show fewer than 250,000 clones, roughly 84% seen once. Trimming removed 4 bases from V and 9 bases from J, with 16 bases in between. The CDR3 covers 13 residues. Germline V gene sequence: CDR1 SQVTM, CDR2 ANQGSEA. The sample originates from a study of blood T cell repertoires in COVID-19. At the level of the study: Italy, Spain and the United States were the sources of the convalescent and acute COVID-19 samples.

The sequenced sample was peripheral blood. The TCR was taken from a man aged 30 to 39 with active or convalescent COVID-19. V and J are TRBV29-1 and TRBJ2-1, with D tentatively TRBD2 (8 bases). The DNA for the CDR3 is TGCAGCGTTGCGGGGGACAGCGGGGGTGAGCAGTTCTTC. Translation gives CSVAGDSGGEQFF.